This T cell receptor beta chain was obtained from a study of long-term antiretroviral therapy in people with HIV. Sequencing relied on immunoSEQ assay v3.0, run at survey level. The repertoire was sequenced with immunoSEQ multiplex PCR; TCRdb's copy has only in-frame clones and lacks some. The sample has around 25,000 clones, 85% to 95% seen once. The germline CDR1 and CDR2 sequences are MNHEY and SVGAGI. The CDR3 has 12 amino acids. The chain joins TRBV6-5 to TRBJ2-3; no reliable D call. Sequenced here: unsorted PBMCs, sampled around 5.2 years after starting antiretroviral therapy. The source of this sequence is a woman in her fifties or sixties with HIV. In DNA form, the CDR3 reads TGTGTCCTCCTCAGGTATGGAGATACGCAGTATTTT. Its translation is CVLLRYGDTQYF.